Presented here are 15 T cell receptor beta chains from one specimen sequenced in a study of T cell repertoires in Merkel cell carcinoma (dated by TCRdb to the late 2010s). Library construction relied on the immunoSEQ multiplex PCR assay. Sourced from immuneACCESS, this table was stored by TCRdb with only in-frame sequences that have V and J called. A share of the clones is absent; for the studies checked, an unresolved V gene accounts for under half, and the remainder has no known explanation. Within this sample are 11,000 to 15,000 clones, with approximately 80% of them counted one time only. The ten largest make up over 15% of the sample. Sequencing was carried out using tumor tissue. The receptors originated from an adult with Merkel cell carcinoma.

The chain combines TRBV19 with TRBJ1-1; the D gene is possibly TRBD1 (6 bases). The V gene's germline CDR1 is LNHDA and CDR2 SQIVND (reference sequence). The CDR3 extends over 14 amino acids. V gave up 5 bases and J gave up 4 bases, with 14 bases separating them. CDR3 amino acids: CASSQNRVGTEAFF. The CDR3 DNA is TGTGCCAGTAGTCAGAACAGGGTAGGCACTGAAGCTTTCTTT.

This chain links TRBV7-2 with TRBJ2-7; the match to TRBD1 covers 9 bases. The V gene's germline CDR1 is SGHTA and CDR2 FQGNSA. Germline trimming cut 6 bases from V and 2 bases from J; bases unmatched to any gene: 8. CDR3 length: 15 residues. The CDR3 DNA sequence: TGTGCCAGCAGTCCGGGACAGGGCCTTACCTACGAGCAGTACTTC. It codes for CASSPGQGLTYEQYF.

This chain uses TRBV29-1 with TRBJ2-6, with D hard to call. This CDR3 has 17 residues. Trimming shortened V by 1 base and J by 0 bases, and 13 bases separated the two germline ends. Germline lookup yields CDR1 SQVTM and CDR2 ANQGSEA. The CDR3 region has the DNA TGCAGCGTTGAAGTCCACCGTCTGGACTCTGGGGCCAACGTCCTGACTTTC. This sequence encodes CSVEVHRLDSGANVLTF.

The rearrangement joins TRBV24-1 to TRBJ2-3, with TRBD2 matching over 10 bases. J gave up 8 bases and V 3 bases, and 4 bases lay outside the gene matches. This CDR3 region has 14 residues. Germline values: CDR1 KGHDR, CDR2 SFDVKD. This chain's CDR3 is CATSDALAGVTQYF. DNA of the CDR3: TGTGCCACCAGTGATGCGCTAGCGGGAGTTACGCAGTATTTT.

This clone was seen only once. The chain has TRBV27 and TRBJ2-7; a weak D match, TRBD1 (6 bases). V lost 6 bases to trimming and J lost 7 bases, with 19 bases between them. CDR1 and CDR2 from the germline V gene are MNHEY and SMNVEV (reference sequence). The CDR3 is made up of 14 amino acids. CDR3 region: CASSRTGTLREQYF. CDR3 nucleotide sequence: TGTGCCAGCAGCCGAACCGGGACACTGCGGGAGCAGTACTTC.

The chain recombines TRBV21-1 with TRBJ2-5; the table gives TRBD2 as D, unverified against the DNA. TRBV21-1 is flagged as a pseudogene. The length of the CDR3 is 17 residues. The CDR3 bases are TGTGCCAGCAGCATGGAGCGACTAGCGGGGGGACAAGAGACCCAGTACTTC. Translating it yields CASSMERLAGGQETQYF.

The chain couples TRBV2 to TRBJ1-5, with D perhaps TRBD1 (6 bases). Trimming left V 6 bases short and J 2 bases short, with 14 bases between. Germline assignment: CDR1 SNHLY and CDR2 FYNNEI. This CDR3 contains 15 residues. The CDR3 loop reads CASRRGGMGNQPQHF. The CDR3 DNA reads TGTGCCAGCAGGAGGGGGGGGATGGGCAATCAGCCCCAGCATTTT.

This clone was counted only a few times. The chain has TRBV5-8 and TRBJ1-5; no reliable D call. The CDR3 is 14 residues long. Per the germline V gene, CDR1 is SGHTS and CDR2 is YDEGEE. Trimming removed 1 base from V and 3 bases from J, with 8 bases in between. The CDR3 DNA sequence: TGTGCCAGCAGCTTGTCCGAGAACAATCAGCCCCAGCATTTT. Translated, it gives CASSLSENNQPQHF. Full variable domain (missing parts from reference TRBV5-8 and TRBJ1-5): EAGVTQSPTHLIKTRGQQATLRCSPISGHTSVYWYQQALGLGLQFLLWYDEGEERNRGNFPPRFSGRQFPNYSSELNVNALELEDSALYLCASSLSENNQPQHFGDGTRLSIL.

This sequence joins TRBV6-4 and TRBJ1-5; no definite D call. The CDR3 has 15 amino acids. Trimming shortened V by 3 bases and J by 5 bases, and 14 bases separated the two germline ends. Germline V gene data show CDR1 as MRHNA and CDR2 as SNTAGT. CDR3 amino acids: CASSEEAGGYQPQHF. The CDR3 bases are TGTGCCAGCAGTGAAGAAGCGGGCGGCTATCAGCCCCAGCATTTT.

The V gene is TRBV5-1, the J gene TRBJ1-1; D uncertain. Trimming took 0 bases from V and 5 from J, leaving 14 bases between them. The CDR3 totals 15 residues. CDR1 is SGHRS and CDR2 is YFSETQ in the germline V gene. The CDR3 reads CASSLDGIAWTEAFF. In DNA form, the CDR3 reads TGCGCCAGCAGCTTGGACGGGATTGCTTGGACTGAAGCTTTCTTT.

Concerning this clone itself: Other DNA sequences of this sample code for an identical CDR3. The chain uses TRBV18 and TRBJ2-3; maybe TRBD2 (5 bases). The CDR3 has 13 amino acids. CDR1 is KGHSH and CDR2 is LQKENI in the germline V gene. Trimming removed 3 bases from V and 1 base from J, with 5 bases in between. This chain's CDR3 is CASSPGGTDTQYF. For the CDR3, the DNA is TGTGCCAGCTCACCGGGAGGCACAGATACGCAGTATTTT.

This clone was seen once. The chain employs TRBV10-3 and TRBJ2-3; 11 bases agree with TRBD2. The CDR3 totals 16 residues. Germline values: CDR1 ENHRY, CDR2 SYGVKD. V gave up 10 bases and J gave up 2 bases; unmatched junction bases: 11. The CDR3 loop is CATIGGLAEITDTQYF. The CDR3 DNA is TGTGCCACCATAGGGGGACTAGCGGAGATCACAGATACGCAGTATTTT.

V usage is TRBV7-6 and J usage is TRBJ1-3; 7 bases line up with TRBD1. The CDR3 length is 14 residues. In germline, CDR1 is SGHVS, CDR2 FNYEAQ. The junction had 3 bases not matched to a gene; V was cut back by 5 bases and J by 2 bases. For the CDR3, the DNA is TGTGCCAGCAGCCCTGGACAGGCTGGAAACACCATATATTTT. Protein product: CASSPGQAGNTIYF. The variable domain in full, with the rest retrieved from reference TRBV7-6 and TRBJ1-3, is GAGVSQSPRYKVTKRGQDVALRCDPISGHVSLYWYRQALGQGPEFLTYFNYEAQQDKSGLPNDRFSAERPEGSISTLTIQRTEQRDSAMYRCASSPGQAGNTIYFGEGSWLTVV.

The chain recombines TRBV5-1 with TRBJ1-1; D uncertain. The CDR3 spans 13 residues. Germline CDR1 and CDR2: SGHRS and YFSETQ. The V end was cut by 1 base, the J end by 1 base, with 5 bases between. CDR3 region: CASSLRENTEAFF. For the CDR3, the DNA is TGCGCCAGCAGCTTGAGAGAGAACACTGAAGCTTTCTTT.

The count of this clone is one. J is TRBJ2-3 and V is TRBV7-9; possibly TRBD1 or TRBD2 for D (6 bases each). Trimming removed 2 bases at V and 3 bases at J, with 18 bases between. CDR3 length: 17 residues. Germline V gives CDR1 SEHNR, CDR2 FQNEAQ (reference sequence). The CDR3 reads CASSLRGGGGPTDTQYF. The CDR3 nucleotides read TGTGCCAGCAGCTTACGGGGCGGTGGGGGGCCAACAGATACGCAGTATTTT.